The next 9 T cell receptor beta chains were all read from a single sample in a study of T cell responses to AZD1222 COVID-19 vaccine. This table comes from immunoSEQ multiplex PCR, and its TCRdb copy is limited to in-frame clones, with some not included. The data hold about 60,000 clones, with around 90% observed a single time. Material: peripheral blood, obtained 28 days after the second dose of the MenACWY control vaccine. Source of these receptors: an adult who received the MenACWY meningococcal vaccine as a control.

The V call is TRBV4-3, the J call TRBJ2-1; TRBD2 agrees at 10 bases. Trimming took 4 bases from V and 8 from J; bases not matched to a gene: 11. The germline V gene encodes CDR1 LGHNA and CDR2 YSLEER. The CDR3 contains 16 residues. The CDR3 bases are TGCGCCAGCAGCCCAGTCACTAGCGGGAAAGTCCATGAGCAGTTCTTC. Translated: CASSPVTSGKVHEQFF.

The gene calls are TRBV12-3 or TRBV12-4 and TRBJ1-4; D perhaps matches TRBD1 (6 bases). Trimming left V 9 bases short and J 7 bases short, with 15 bases between. The CDR3 has 13 amino acids. CDR3 amino acids: CASAIQGREKLFF. The CDR3 region has the DNA TGTGCCAGTGCTATACAGGGACGTGAAAAACTGTTTTTT.

The V call is TRBV4-1, the J call TRBJ1-1; D gene ambiguous. Germline CDR1 and CDR2: MGHRA and YSYEKL. There are 13 residues in the CDR3. V shed 3 bases and J shed 6 bases, with 11 bases lying between them. Here the CDR3 DNA reads TGCGCCAGCAGCCATACGGGTTCGGCTGAAGCTTTCTTT. This sequence encodes CASSHTGSAEAFF.

CDR3 in DNA: TGTGCCAGCAGCTTGACTAGCGGGACTGACGAGCAGTACTTC. It encodes CASSLTSGTDEQYF. The V and J genes are TRBV11-2 and TRBJ2-7; 11 bases map to TRBD2. This CDR3 has 14 amino acids. Germline trimming cut 3 bases from V and 5 bases from J; bases unmatched to any gene: 3. Germline V gene lookup returns CDR1 SGHAT and CDR2 FQNNGV.

This chain connects TRBV3-1 (or the pseudogene TRBV3-2) to TRBJ1-2; D not certain. Germline CDR1 is LGHDT and CDR2 is YNNKEL (reference sequence). V gave up 0 bases and J gave up 7 bases, with 12 bases separating them. This CDR3 spans 14 amino acids. CDR3 residues: CASSQESINRGYTF. Written as DNA, the CDR3 is TGTGCCAGCAGCCAAGAAAGCATAAACCGTGGCTACACCTTC.

This clone has more than one count but fewer than ten. The rearrangement joins TRBV19 to TRBJ1-6; 9 bases are a match to TRBD1. The CDR3 covers 13 residues. Trimming cost V 7 bases and J 8 bases; bases outside gene matches: 3. Germline V lookup: CDR1 LNHDA, CDR2 SQIVND (reference sequence). The CDR3 sequence: CASTGQGHSPLHF. CDR3 sequence (DNA): TGTGCCAGTACAGGACAGGGGCATTCACCCCTCCACTTT.

The rearrangement joins TRBV21-1 to TRBJ1-5; the table's D call of TRBD1 was not tested on the DNA. TRBV21-1 is noted as a pseudogene. The CDR3 consists of 15 residues. The CDR3 sequence is CARGSGLRLVQPQHF. DNA for the CDR3: TGTGCCAGAGGCTCAGGGCTTCGGCTCGTCCAGCCCCAGCATTTT.

This chain joins TRBV6-7 and TRBJ2-7; 7 bases are shared with TRBD1. TRBV6-7 is given ORF status, its function remaining uncertain. The CDR3 is 14 residues long. Losses at the gene ends were 5 bases for V and 2 bases for J; bases not matched to a gene: 6. The CDR3 DNA sequence: TGTGCCAGCAGTCCAAGACAGGGTACCTACGAGCAGTACTTC. This encodes CASSPRQGTYEQYF.

This chain uses TRBV4-1 with TRBJ1-1; D ambiguous. Germline V lookup: CDR1 MGHRA, CDR2 YSYEKL. V dropped 1 base and J dropped 0 bases, with 12 bases sitting between them. This CDR3 has 16 amino acids. DNA of the CDR3: TGCGCCAGCAGCCAAGTAGGTGAACGGTTGAACACTGAAGCTTTCTTT. Translation gives CASSQVGERLNTEAFF.